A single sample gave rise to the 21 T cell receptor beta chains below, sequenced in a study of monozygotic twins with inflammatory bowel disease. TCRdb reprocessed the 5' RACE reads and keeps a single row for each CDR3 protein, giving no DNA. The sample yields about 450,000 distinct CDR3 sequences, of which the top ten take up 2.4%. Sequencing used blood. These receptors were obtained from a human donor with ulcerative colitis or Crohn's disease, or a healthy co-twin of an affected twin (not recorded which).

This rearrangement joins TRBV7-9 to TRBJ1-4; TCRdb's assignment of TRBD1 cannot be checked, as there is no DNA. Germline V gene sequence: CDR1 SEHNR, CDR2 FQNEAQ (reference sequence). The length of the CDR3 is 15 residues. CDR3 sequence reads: CASSLLGQSNEKLFF.

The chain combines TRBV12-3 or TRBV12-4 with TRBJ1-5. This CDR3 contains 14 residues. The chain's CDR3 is CASSLGSSNQPQHF.

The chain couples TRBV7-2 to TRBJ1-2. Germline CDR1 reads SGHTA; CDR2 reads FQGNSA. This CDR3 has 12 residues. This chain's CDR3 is CASSYDNYGYTF.

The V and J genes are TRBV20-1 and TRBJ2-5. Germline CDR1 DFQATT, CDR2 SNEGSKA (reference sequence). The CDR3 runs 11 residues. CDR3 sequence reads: CSALDQETQYF.

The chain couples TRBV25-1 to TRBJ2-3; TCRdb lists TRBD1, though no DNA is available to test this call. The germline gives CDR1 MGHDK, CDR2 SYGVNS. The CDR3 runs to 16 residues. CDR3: CASSDNQGGRTDTQYF.

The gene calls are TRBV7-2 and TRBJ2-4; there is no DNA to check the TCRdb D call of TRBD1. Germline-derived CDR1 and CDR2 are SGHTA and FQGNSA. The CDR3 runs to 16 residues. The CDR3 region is CASSWGGSKGKNIQYF.

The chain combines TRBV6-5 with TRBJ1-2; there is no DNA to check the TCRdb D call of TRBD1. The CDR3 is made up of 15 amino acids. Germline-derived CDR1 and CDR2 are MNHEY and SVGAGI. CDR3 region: CASSYSGTGDYGYTF.

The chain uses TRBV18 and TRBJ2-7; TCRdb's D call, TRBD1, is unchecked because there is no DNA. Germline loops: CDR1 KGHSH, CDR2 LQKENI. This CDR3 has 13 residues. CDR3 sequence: CASSPGRGGEQYF.

The CDR3: CASSSNRWSDTEAFF. The chain joins TRBV7-9 to TRBJ1-1. Germline loops: CDR1 SEHNR, CDR2 FQNEAQ (reference sequence). The CDR3 is 15 amino acids.

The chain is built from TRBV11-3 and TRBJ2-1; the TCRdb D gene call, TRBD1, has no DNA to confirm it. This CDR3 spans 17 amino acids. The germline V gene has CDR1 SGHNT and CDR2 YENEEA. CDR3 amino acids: CASSLSWGGSSYNEQFF.

The CDR3 loop is CASSLVDSQETQYF. V is TRBV7-9 and J is TRBJ2-5; lacking DNA, the TRBD1 call made by TCRdb goes unchecked. This CDR3 has 14 residues. The V gene's germline CDR1 is SEHNR and CDR2 FQNEAQ (reference sequence).

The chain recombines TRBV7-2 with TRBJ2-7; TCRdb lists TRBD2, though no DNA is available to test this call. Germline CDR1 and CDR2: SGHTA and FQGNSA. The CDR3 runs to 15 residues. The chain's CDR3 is CASSLGGLALREQYF.

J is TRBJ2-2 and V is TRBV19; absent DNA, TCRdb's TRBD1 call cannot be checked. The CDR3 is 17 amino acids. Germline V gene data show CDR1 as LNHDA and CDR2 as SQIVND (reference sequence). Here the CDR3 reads CASSINFGAPGTGELFF.

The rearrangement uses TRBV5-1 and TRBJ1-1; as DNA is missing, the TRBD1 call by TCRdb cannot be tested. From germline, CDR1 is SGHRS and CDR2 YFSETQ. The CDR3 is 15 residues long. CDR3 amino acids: CASSSIQGANTEAFF.

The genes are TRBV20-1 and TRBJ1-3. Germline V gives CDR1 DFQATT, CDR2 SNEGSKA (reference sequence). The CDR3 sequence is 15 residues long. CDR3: CSARKGQGTGNTIYF.

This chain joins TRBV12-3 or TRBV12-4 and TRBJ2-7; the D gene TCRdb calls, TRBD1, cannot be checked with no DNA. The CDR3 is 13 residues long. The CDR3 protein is CASSPGANHEQYF.

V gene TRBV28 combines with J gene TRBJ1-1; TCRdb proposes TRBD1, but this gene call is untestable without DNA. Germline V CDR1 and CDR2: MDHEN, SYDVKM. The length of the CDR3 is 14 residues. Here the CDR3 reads CASKGGTVNTEAFF.

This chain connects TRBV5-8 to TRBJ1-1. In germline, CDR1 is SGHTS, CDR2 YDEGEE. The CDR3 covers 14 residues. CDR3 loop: CASSLEIAVTEAFF.

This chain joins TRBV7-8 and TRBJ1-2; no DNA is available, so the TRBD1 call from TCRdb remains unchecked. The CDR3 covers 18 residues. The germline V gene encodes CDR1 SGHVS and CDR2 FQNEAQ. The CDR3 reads CASSLTPGQGDPDEGYTF.

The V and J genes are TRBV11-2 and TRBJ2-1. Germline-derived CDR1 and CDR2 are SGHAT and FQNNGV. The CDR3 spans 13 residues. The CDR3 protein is CASSSLQASEQFF.

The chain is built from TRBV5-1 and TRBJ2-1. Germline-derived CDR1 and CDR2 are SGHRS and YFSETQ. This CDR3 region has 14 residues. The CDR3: CASSLWLALDEQFF.